Described below is a single T cell receptor beta chain sequence and its context. Its target is unknown. Germline values: CDR1 DFQATT, CDR2 SNEGSKA (reference sequence). V gave up 1 base and J gave up 6 bases, with 15 bases separating them. The CDR3 covers 14 residues. The data originate from a study of HIV-infected patients and healthy controls. All unsorted peripheral T cells were captured because whole blood was used without fractionation. Points from the study as a whole: Diversity differences between study cohorts were not due to their slight age and sex differences. Untreated HIV+ repertoires had roughly threefold fewer distinct CDR3s and lower Shannon diversity than healthy controls.

Alpha and beta constant-region primers primed reverse transcription of around 500 ng RNA. Separate chain-specific third strand synthesis with multiplexing indices produced the alpha and beta libraries. Ligation attached cDNA to a 5' RACE adapter that carried a random hexamer and SP2 site. TCRdb reprocessed the 5' RACE reads with MiXCR, giving one entry per CDR3 protein. The data show approximately 25,000 distinct CDR3 sequences, approximately 9% seen once. V usage is TRBV20-1 and J usage is TRBJ1-1; D perhaps matches TRBD1 (6 bases). This receptor was obtained from an adult in good health. The specimen was blood. CDR3 DNA: TGCAGTGCTAGAGTTCCCCAGGGGATTCCTGAAGCTTTCTTT. This gives the protein CSARVPQGIPEAFF.